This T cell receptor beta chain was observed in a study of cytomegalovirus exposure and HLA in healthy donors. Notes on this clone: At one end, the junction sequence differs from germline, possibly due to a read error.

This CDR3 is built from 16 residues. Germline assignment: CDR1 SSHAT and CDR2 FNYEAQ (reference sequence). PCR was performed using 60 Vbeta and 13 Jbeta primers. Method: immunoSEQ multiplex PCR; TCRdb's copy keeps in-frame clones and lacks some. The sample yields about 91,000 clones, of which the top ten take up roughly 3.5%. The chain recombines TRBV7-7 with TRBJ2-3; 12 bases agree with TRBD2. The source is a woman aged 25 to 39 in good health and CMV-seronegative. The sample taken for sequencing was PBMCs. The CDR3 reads CASSPRTSGGTDTQYF. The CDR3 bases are TGTGCTAGCAGCCCCCGGACTAGCGGGGGCACAGATACGCAGTATTTT.